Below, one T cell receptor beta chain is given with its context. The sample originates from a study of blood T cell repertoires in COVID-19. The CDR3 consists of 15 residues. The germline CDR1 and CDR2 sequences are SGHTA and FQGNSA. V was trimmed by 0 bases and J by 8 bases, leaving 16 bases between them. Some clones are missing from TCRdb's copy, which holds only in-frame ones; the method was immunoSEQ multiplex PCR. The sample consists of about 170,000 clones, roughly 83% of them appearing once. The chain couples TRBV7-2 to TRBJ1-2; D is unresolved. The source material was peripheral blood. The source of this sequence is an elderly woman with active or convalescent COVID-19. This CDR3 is CASSLATPGTRGYTF. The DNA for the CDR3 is TGTGCCAGCAGCTTAGCCACTCCAGGTACCCGGGGCTACACCTTC.